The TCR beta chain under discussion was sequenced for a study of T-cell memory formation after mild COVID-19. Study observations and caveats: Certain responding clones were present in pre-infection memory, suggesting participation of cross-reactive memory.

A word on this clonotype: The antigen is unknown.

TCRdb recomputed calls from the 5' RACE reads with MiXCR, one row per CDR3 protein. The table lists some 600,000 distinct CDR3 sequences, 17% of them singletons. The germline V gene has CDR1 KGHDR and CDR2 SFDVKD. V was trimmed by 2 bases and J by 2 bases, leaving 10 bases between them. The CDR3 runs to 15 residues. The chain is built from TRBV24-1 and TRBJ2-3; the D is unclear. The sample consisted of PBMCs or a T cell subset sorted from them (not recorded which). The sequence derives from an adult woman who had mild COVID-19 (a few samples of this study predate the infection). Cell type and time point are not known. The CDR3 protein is CATSDSRLLTDTQYF. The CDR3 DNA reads TGTGCCACCAGTGATTCGCGGCTTCTCACAGATACGCAGTATTTT.